This T cell receptor (beta chain) was recorded in a study of CD8+ T cells in alopecia areata (dated by TCRdb to about 2018). About the investigation overall: In both human patients and the C3H/HeJ mouse model, the study applied high-throughput TCRbeta sequencing to look at T cell clonal expansion in alopecia areata. Human TCRbeta sequencing covered scalp tissue and sorted CD4+ and CD8+ peripheral blood T cells from patchy and totalis/universalis alopecia areata patients and healthy controls. Scalp clonality was compared among normal scalp (n=4), patchy alopecia areata scalp (n=8), and alopecia totalis/universalis scalp (n=8). RNA came from the PAXgene miRNA kit for fixed scalp, the miRNeasy kit for PBMCs, and the RNeasy kit for mouse skin. TCRbeta CDR3 regions were amplified by immunoSEQ multiplex PCR using 35 Vbeta forward and 13 Jbeta reverse primers.

Library creation used the immunoSEQ multiplex PCR assay. For TCR sequencing, RNA was extracted from every sample and reverse transcribed into cDNA to serve as template. First-strand cDNA was synthesized using SuperScript III with a 2:1 mix of oligo-dT and random hexamers. Amplification bias was assessed with a synthetic immune receptor repertoire, and residual bias was removed computationally. The authors processed their data as follows. Raw reads were preprocessed to remove errors, and CDR3 was defined by IMGT conventions from the conserved cysteine to phenylalanine. Clonality was computed as 1 minus the Shannon entropy, with the entropy normalized by log2 of the number of productive unique TCRs. Whether scalp clones were CD4 or CD8 was inferred by matching scalp TCRbeta sequences against CD4 and CD8 repertoires sorted from blood. What TCRdb holds here is the immuneACCESS table cut down to in-frame rearrangements. Part of the clones is not present; checked against another copy, under half of the missing clones reflect an unresolved V gene, and the others are unexplained. V, J and clone size are taken as reported in that table, and D and trimming were inferred from the DNA itself. This sample lists roughly 200,000 clones; roughly 56% were detected once. The ten largest clones add up to around 5.1% of the sample.

To note about this clone: The specificity of this receptor is unknown. Base qualities were left out, and no much larger clone turns up one base away.

On the study overall, not on this receptor specifically: TCR sequences shared between patients were less clear than in mice, possibly partly because of HLA diversity in the patient population. Higher clonality and more expanded CD8+ clones were observed in lesional scalp than in normal scalp, particularly in alopecia totalis/universalis, a finding suggestive of antigenic drive. Scalp TCR repertoire analysis is complicated because resident alphabeta T cells in normal human skin are also sequenced, whereas mouse skin is dominated by gammadelta T cells.

V is pruned by 1 base and J by 2 bases, leaving 5 bases of the junction without a gene match. CDR1 and CDR2, per the germline V gene (reference sequence), are GTSNPN and SVGIG. From the cysteine through the phenylalanine, the CDR3 covers 16 amino acids. Of all the DNA, just the CDR3 is kept, 48 bases in frame from base 1. PBMCs were isolated by density centrifugation and stained for CD3, CD4 and CD8, after which CD4+ and CD8+ T cells were sorted on a FACSAria. Scalp biopsies and blood samples were obtained from unaffected controls. The TCR comes from a human donor in good health. The sequenced sample consisted of CD8+ T cells sorted from blood. The chain is assembled from TRBV30 and TRBJ2-3, with 11 middle bases fitting TRBD2. The DNA is as follows: TGTGCCTGGAGTGACGGGACTAGCGGCAACACAGATACGCAGTATTTT. It translates as CAWSDGTSGNTDTQYF.